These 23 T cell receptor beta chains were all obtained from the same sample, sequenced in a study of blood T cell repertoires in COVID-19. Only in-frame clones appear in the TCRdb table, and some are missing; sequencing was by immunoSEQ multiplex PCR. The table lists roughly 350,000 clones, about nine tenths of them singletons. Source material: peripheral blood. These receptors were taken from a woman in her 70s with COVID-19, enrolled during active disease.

The DNA of the CDR3 is TGCGCCAGCAGCCAAGCCGACTCCCCCTACTATGGCTACACCTTC. Its translation: CASSQADSPYYGYTF. J is TRBJ1-2 and V is TRBV4-3; D is uncertain. The CDR3 has 15 residues. The V and J ends lost 1 base and 3 bases respectively, with 12 bases between them. From germline, CDR1 is LGHNA and CDR2 YSLEER.

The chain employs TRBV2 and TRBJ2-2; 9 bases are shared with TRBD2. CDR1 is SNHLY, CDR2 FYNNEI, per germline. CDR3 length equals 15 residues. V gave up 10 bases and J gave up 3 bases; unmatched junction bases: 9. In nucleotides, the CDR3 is TGTGCCACCACGCGGCGGGGGGGCGACACCGGGGAGCTGTTTTTT. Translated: CATTRRGGDTGELFF.

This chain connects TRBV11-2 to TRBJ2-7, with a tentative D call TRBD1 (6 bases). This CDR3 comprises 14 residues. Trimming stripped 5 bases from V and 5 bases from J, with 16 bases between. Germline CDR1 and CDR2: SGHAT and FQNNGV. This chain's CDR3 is CASSPITGLDEQYF. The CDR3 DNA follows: TGTGCCAGCAGCCCCATTACAGGGTTGGACGAGCAGTACTTC.

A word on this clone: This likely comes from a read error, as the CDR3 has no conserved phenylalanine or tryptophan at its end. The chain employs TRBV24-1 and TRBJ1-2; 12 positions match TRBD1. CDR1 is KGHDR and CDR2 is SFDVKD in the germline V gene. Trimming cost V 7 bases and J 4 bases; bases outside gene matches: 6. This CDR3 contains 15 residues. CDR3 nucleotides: TGTGCCACCAGCCCGGGACAGGGGGCGGGCTATGGCTACACCCTC. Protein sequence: CATSPGQGAGYGYTL.

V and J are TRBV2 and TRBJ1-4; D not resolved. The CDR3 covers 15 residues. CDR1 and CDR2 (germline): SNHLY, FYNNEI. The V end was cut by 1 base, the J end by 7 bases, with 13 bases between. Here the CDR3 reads CASSEVSRGGEKLFF. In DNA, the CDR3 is TGTGCCAGCAGTGAAGTTTCTCGCGGCGGTGAAAAACTGTTTTTT.

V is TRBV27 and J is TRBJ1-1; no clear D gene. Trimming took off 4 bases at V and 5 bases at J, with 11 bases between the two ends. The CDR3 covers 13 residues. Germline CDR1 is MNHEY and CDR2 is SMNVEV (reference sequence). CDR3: CASSSGFRTEAFF. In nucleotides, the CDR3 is TGTGCCAGCAGTTCGGGGTTTCGGACTGAAGCTTTCTTT.

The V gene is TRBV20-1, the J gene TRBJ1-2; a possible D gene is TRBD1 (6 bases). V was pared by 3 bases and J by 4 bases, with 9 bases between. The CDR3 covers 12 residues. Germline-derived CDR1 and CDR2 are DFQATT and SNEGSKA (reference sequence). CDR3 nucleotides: TGCAGTGCTAGTAGAGGGGGCTATGGCTACACCTTC. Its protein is CSASRGGYGYTF.

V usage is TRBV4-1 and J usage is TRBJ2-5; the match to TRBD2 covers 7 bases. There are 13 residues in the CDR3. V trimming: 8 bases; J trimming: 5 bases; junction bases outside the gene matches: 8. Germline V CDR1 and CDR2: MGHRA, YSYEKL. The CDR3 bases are TGCGCCAGCCTCCAGGGAGGGTGGGAGACCCAGTACTTC. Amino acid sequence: CASLQGGWETQYF.

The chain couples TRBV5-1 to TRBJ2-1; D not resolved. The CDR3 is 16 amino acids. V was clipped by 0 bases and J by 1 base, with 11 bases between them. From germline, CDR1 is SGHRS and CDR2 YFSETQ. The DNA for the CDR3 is TGCGCCAGCAGCTTGGCTCCACAACAATCCTACAATGAGCAGTTCTTC. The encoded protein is CASSLAPQQSYNEQFF.

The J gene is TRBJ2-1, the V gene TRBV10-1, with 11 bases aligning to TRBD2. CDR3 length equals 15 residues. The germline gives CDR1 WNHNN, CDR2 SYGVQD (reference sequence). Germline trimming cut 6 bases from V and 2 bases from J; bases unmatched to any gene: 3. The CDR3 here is CASSLAGGPYNEQFF. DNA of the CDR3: TGCGCCAGCAGCCTAGCGGGGGGTCCCTACAATGAGCAGTTCTTC.

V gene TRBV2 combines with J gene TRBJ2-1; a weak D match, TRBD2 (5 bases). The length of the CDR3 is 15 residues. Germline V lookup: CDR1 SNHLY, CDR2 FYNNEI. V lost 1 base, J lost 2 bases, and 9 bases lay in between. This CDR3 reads CASSEGLITYNEQFF. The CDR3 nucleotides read TGTGCCAGCAGTGAAGGACTAATTACCTACAATGAGCAGTTCTTC.

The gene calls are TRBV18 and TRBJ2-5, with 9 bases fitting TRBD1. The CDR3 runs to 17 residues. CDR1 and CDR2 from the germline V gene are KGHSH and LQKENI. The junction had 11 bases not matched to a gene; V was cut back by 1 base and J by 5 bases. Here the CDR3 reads CASSPLLSGTGMETQYF. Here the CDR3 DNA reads TGTGCCAGCTCACCACTTCTCTCCGGGACAGGGATGGAGACCCAGTACTTC.

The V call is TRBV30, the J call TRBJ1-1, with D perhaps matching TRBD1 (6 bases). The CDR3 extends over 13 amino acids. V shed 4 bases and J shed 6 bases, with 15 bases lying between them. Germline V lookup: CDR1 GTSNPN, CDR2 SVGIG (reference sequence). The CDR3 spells CAWTRDIRAEAFF. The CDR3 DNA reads TGTGCCTGGACTAGGGACATTAGGGCTGAAGCTTTCTTT. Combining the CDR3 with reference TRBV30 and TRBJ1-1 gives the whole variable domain SQTIHQWPATLVQPVGSPLSLECTVEGTSNPNLYWYRQAAGRGLQLLFYSVGIGQISSEVPQNLSASRPQDRQFILSSKKLLLSDSGFYLCAWTRDIRAEAFFGQGTRLTVV.

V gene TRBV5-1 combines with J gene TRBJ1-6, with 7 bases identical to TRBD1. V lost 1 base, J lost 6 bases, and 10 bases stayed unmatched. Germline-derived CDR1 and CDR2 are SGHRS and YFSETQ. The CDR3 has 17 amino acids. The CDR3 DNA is TGCGCCAGCAGCTTGTGGCCAGACGGGGACAGTAATTCACCCCTCCACTTT. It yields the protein CASSLWPDGDSNSPLHF.

The CDR3: CASSTRTGTYEQYF. The CDR3 DNA reads TGTGCCAGCAGCACGCGGACAGGCACCTACGAGCAGTACTTC. The chain recombines TRBV5-4 with TRBJ2-7; 7 bases are shared with TRBD1. The CDR3 extends over 14 amino acids. The germline V gene encodes CDR1 SGHNT and CDR2 YYREEE (reference sequence). The trim removed 4 bases at V and 2 bases at J, leaving 6 bases unmatched.

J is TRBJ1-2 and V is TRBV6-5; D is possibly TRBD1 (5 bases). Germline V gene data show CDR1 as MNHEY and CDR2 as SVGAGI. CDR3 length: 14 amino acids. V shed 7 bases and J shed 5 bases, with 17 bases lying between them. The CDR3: CASTSGGRDYGYTF. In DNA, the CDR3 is TGTGCCAGCACATCGGGGGGAAGGGATTATGGCTACACCTTC.

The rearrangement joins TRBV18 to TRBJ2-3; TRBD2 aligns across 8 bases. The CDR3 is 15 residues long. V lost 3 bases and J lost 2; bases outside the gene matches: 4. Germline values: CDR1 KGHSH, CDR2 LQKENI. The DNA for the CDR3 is TGTGCCAGCTCACCCTCTAGCGGGTTCACAGATACGCAGTATTTT. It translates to CASSPSSGFTDTQYF.

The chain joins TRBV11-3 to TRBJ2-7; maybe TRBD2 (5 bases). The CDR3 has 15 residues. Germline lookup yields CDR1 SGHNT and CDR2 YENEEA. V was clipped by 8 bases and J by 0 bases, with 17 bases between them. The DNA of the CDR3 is TGTGCCAGCTCGAACTCGGCAGCGGCCTCCTACGAGCAGTACTTC. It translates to CASSNSAAASYEQYF.

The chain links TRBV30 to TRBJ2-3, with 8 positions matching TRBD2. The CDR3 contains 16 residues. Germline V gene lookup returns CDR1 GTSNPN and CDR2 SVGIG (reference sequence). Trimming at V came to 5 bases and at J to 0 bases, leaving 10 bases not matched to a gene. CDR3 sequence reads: CAWVNGGAASTDTQYF. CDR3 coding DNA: TGTGCCTGGGTTAACGGGGGGGCCGCGAGCACAGATACGCAGTATTTT.

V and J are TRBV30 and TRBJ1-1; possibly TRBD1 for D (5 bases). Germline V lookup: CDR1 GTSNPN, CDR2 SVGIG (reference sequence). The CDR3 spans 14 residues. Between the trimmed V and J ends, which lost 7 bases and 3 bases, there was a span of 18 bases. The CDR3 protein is CASPSGGRDTEAFF. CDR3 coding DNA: TGTGCCTCCCCGAGCGGGGGGAGGGACACTGAAGCTTTCTTT.

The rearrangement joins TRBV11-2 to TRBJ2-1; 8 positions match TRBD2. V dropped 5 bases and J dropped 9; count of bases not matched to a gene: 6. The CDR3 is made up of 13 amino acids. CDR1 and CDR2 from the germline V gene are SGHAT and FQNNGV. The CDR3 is CASSLYGGGEQFF. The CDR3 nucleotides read TGTGCCAGCAGCCTATACGGGGGGGGTGAGCAGTTCTTC.

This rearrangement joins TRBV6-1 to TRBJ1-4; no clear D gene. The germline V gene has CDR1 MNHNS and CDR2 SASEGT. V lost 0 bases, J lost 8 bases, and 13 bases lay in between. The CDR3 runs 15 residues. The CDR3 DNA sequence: TGTGCCAGCAGTGAAGCGCTTAGTGTTCTCGAAAAACTGTTTTTT. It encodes CASSEALSVLEKLFF.

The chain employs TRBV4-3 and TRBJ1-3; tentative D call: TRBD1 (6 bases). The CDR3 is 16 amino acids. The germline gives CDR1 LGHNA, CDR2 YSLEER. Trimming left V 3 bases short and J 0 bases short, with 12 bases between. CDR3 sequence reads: CASSQGAVSSGNTIYF. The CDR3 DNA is TGCGCCAGCAGCCAGGGGGCCGTGAGCTCTGGAAACACCATATATTTT.